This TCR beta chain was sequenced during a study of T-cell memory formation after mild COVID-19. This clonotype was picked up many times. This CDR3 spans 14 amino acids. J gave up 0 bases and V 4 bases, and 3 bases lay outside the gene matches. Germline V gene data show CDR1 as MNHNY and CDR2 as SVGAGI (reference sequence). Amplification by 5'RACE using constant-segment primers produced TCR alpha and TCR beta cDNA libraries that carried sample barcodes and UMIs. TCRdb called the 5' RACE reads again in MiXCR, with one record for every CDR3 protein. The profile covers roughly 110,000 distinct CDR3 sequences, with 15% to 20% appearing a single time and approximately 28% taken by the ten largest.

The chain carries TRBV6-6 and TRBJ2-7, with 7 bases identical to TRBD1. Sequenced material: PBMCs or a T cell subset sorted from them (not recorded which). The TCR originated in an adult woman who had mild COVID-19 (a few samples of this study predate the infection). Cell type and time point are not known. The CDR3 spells CASSSTGSSYEQYF. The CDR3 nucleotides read TGTGCCAGCAGTTCGACAGGGAGCTCCTACGAGCAGTACTTC.